This T cell receptor beta chain is from a study of CD8+ T cells in alopecia areata. Study in general: A regimen of oral tofacitinib, 5 to 10 mg twice daily, was given to treated patients. The drug, tofacitinib, lasted 6 to 18 months, followed by 6 months off drug. Study-wide results and limits: Affected scalp, especially in alopecia totalis/universalis, had a higher clonality than normal scalp did.

In this sample, this clone turned up many times. Its antigen remains unknown. Germline-derived CDR1 and CDR2 are GTSNPN and SVGIG (reference sequence). There are 13 residues in the CDR3. V lost 4 bases, J lost 4 bases, and 13 bases lay in between. Reverse transcription of extracted RNA yielded cDNA, which provided the sequencing template. Here immunoSEQ multiplex PCR was the method, and the copy in TCRdb shows in-frame clones only, minus some. Among about 150,000 clones listed, 45% to 60% were seen once. The origin of this receptor is a human donor with alopecia areata. The chain joins TRBV30 to TRBJ1-1; no clear D gene. The specimen comprised CD8+ T cells sorted from blood, sampled at week 0. The CDR3 region is CAWISVPRTEAFF. CDR3 DNA: TGTGCCTGGATATCTGTCCCTCGCACTGAAGCTTTCTTT. The complete variable domain, with remaining parts taken from reference TRBV30 and TRBJ1-1, reads SQTIHQWPATLVQPVGSPLSLECTVEGTSNPNLYWYRQAAGRGLQLLFYSVGIGQISSEVPQNLSASRPQDRQFILSSKKLLLSDSGFYLCAWISVPRTEAFFGQGTRLTVV.